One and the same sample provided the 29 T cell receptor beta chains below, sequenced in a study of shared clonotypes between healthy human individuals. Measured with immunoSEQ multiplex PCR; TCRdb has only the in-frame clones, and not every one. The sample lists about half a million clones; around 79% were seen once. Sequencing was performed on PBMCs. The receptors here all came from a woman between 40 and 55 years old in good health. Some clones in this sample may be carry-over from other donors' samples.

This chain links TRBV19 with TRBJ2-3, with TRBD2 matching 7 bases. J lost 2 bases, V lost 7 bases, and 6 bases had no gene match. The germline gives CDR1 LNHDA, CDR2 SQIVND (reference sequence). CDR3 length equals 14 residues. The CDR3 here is CASKVQRDTDTQYF. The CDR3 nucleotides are TGTGCCAGTAAGGTCCAGCGGGACACAGATACGCAGTATTTT.

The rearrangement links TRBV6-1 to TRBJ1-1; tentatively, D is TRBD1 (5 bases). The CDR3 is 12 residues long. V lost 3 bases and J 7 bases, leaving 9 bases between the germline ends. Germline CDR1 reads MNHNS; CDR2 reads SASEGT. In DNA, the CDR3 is TGTGCCAGCAGTGACCGAACAGGTGAAGCTTTCTTT. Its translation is CASSDRTGEAFF.

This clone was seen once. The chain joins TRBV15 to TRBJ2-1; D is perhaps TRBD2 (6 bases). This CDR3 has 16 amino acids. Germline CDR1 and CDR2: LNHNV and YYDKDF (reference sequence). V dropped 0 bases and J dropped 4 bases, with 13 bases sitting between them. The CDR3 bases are TGTGCCACCAGCAGAGAGGGGGGAGTGAGTTACAATGAGCAGTTCTTC. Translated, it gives CATSREGGVSYNEQFF.

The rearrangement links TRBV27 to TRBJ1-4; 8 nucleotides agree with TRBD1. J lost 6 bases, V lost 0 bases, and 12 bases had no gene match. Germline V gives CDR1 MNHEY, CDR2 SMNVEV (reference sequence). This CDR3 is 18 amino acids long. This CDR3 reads CASSLSASSGTGDEKLFF. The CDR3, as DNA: TGTGCCAGCAGTTTATCGGCCTCCTCCGGGACAGGAGATGAAAAACTGTTTTTT.

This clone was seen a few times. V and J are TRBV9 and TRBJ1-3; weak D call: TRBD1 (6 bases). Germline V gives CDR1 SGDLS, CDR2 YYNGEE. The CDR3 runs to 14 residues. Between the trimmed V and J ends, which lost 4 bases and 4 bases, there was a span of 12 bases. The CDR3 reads CASSPGDGGNTIYF. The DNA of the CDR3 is TGTGCCAGCAGCCCAGGGGATGGAGGAAACACCATATATTTT.

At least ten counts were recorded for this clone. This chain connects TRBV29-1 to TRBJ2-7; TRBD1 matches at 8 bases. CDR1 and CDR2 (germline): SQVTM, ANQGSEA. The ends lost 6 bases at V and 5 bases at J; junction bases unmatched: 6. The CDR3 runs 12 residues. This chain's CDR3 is CSVDDRGDEQYF. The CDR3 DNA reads TGCAGCGTCGACGACAGGGGCGACGAGCAGTACTTC.

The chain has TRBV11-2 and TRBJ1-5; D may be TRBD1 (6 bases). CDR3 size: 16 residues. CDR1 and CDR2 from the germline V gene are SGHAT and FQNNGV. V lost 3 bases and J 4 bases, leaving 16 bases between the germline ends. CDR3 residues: CASSLGWGDKNQPQHF. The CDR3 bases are TGTGCCAGCAGCTTGGGGTGGGGGGACAAAAATCAGCCCCAGCATTTT.

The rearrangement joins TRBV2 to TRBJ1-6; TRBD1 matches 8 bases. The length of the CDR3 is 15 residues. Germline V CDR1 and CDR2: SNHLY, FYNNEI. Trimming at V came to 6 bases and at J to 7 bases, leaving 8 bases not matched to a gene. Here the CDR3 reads CASRADRGWNSPLHF. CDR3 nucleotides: TGTGCCAGCAGGGCCGACAGGGGTTGGAATTCACCCCTCCACTTT. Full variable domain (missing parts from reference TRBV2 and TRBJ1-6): EPEVTQTPSHQVTQMGQEVILRCVPISNHLYFYWYRQILGQKVEFLVSFYNNEISEKSEIFDDQFSVERPDGSNFTLKIRSTKLEDSAMYFCASRADRGWNSPLHFGNGTRLTVT.

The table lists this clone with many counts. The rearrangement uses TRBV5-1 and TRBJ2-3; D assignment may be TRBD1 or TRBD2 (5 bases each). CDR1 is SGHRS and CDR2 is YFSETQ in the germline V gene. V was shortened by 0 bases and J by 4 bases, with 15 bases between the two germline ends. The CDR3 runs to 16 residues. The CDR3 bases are TGCGCCAGCAGCTTGGGGGGCGCGAGGGCCCCAGATACGCAGTATTTT. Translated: CASSLGGARAPDTQYF. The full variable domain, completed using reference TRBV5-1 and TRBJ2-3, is KAGVTQTPRYLIKTRGQQVTLSCSPISGHRSVSWYQQTPGQGLQFLFEYFSETQRNKGNFPGRFSGRQFSNSRSEMNVSTLELGDSALYLCASSLGGARAPDTQYFGPGTRLTVL.

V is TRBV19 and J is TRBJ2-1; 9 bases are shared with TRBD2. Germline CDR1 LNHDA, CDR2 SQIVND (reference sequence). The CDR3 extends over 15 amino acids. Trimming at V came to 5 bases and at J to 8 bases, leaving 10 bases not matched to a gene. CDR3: CASSRFSGSVDEQFF. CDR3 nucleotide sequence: TGTGCCAGTAGTCGGTTTAGCGGGAGTGTAGATGAGCAGTTCTTC.

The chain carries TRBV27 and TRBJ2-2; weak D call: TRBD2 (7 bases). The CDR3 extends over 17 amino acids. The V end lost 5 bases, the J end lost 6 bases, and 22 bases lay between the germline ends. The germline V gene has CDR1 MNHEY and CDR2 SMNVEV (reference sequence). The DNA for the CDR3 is TGTGCCAGCAGTACACCCCAGGGCAAGGGGGGGGCCGGGGAGCTGTTTTTT. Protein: CASSTPQGKGGAGELFF.

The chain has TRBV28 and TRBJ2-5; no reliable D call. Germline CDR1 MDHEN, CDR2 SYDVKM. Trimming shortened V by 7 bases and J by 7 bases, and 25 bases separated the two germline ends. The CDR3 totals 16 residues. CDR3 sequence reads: CASTQILRGRKGTQYF. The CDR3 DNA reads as TGTGCCAGCACCCAAATCCTCCGAGGTCGAAAGGGGACCCAGTACTTC.

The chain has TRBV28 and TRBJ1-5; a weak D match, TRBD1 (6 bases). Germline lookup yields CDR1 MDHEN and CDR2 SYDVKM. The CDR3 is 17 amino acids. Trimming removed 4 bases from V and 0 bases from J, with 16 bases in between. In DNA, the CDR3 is TGTGCCAGCAGTTCCAGGAAGAGGACAGCTAGCAATCAGCCCCAGCATTTT. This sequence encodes CASSSRKRTASNQPQHF.

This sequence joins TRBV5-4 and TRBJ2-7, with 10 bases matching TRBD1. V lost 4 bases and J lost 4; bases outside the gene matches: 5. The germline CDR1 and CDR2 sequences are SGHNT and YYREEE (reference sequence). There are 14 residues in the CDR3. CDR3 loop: CASSPTGGTYEQYF. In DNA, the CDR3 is TGTGCCAGCAGCCCGACAGGGGGCACTTACGAGCAGTACTTC.

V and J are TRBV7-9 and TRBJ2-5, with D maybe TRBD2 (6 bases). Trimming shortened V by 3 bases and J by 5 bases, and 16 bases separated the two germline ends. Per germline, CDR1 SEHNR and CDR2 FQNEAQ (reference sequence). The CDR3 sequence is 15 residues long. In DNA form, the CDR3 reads TGTGCCAGCAGCTTTCAGAAGGCGGCGGGGGAGACCCAGTACTTC. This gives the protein CASSFQKAAGETQYF.

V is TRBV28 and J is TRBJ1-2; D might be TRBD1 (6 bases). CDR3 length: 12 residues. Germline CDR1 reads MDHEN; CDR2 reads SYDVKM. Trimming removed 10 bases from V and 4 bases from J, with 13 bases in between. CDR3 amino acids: CAISQGLYGYTF. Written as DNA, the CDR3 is TGTGCCATCTCACAGGGTCTCTATGGCTACACCTTC.

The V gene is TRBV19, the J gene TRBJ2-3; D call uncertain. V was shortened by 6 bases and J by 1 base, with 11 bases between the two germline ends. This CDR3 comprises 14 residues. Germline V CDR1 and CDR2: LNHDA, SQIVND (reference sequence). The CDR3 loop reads CASRLGRRTDTQYF. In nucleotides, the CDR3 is TGTGCCAGTAGACTCGGACGCCGCACAGATACGCAGTATTTT.

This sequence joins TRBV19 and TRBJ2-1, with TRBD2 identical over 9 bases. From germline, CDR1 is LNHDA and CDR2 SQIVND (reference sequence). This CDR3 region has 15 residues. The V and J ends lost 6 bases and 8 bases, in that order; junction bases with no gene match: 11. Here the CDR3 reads CASSPIAGVYHEQFF. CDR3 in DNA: TGTGCCAGTAGCCCAATAGCGGGAGTTTACCATGAGCAGTTCTTC. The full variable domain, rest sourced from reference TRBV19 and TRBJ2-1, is DGGITQSPKYLFRKEGQNVTLSCEQNLNHDAMYWYRQDPGQGLRLIYYSQIVNDFQKGDIAEGYSVSREKKESFPLTVTSAQKNPTAFYLCASSPIAGVYHEQFFGPGTRLTVL.

Here the CDR3 reads CATSRERGAPDTQYF. In DNA form, the CDR3 reads TGTGCCACCAGCAGAGAGAGGGGGGCTCCAGATACGCAGTATTTT. V usage is TRBV15 and J usage is TRBJ2-3; D may be TRBD1 or TRBD2 (6 bases each). Germline CDR1 reads LNHNV; CDR2 reads YYDKDF (reference sequence). V shed 0 bases and J shed 4 bases, with 11 bases lying between them. The CDR3 spans 15 residues. Supplemented by reference TRBV15 and TRBJ2-3, the full variable domain reads DAMVIQNPRYQVTQFGKPVTLSCSQTLNHNVMYWYQQKSSQAPKLLFHYYDKDFNNEADTPDNFQSRRPNTSFCFLDIRSPGLGDTAMYLCATSRERGAPDTQYFGPGTRLTVL.

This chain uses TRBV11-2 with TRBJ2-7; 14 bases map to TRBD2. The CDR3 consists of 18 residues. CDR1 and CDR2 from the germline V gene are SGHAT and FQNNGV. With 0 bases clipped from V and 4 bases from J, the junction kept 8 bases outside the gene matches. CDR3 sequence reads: CASSLDPPTSGREYEQYF. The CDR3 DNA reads TGTGCCAGCAGCTTAGATCCCCCGACTAGCGGGAGGGAATACGAGCAGTACTTC.

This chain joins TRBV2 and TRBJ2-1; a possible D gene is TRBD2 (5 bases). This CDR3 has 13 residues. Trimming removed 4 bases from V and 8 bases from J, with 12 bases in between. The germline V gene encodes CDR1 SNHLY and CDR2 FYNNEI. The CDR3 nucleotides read TGTGCCAGCAGTGGGCAGGCGGGCGATGAGCAGTTCTTC. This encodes CASSGQAGDEQFF.

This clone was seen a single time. The CDR3, as DNA: TGTGCCAGCAGCTTAGGGGGACAGGGAGCCTACGAGCAGTACTTC. As protein: CASSLGGQGAYEQYF. This chain joins TRBV7-2 and TRBJ2-7; 9 bases fit TRBD1. Germline V gene data show CDR1 as SGHTA and CDR2 as FQGNSA. CDR3 length equals 15 residues. With 1 base clipped from V and 2 bases from J, the junction kept 3 bases outside the gene matches.

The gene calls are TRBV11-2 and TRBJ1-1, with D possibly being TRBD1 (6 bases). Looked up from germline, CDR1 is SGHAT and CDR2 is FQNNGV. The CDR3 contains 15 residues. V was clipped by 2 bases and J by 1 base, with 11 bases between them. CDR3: CASSLQGLGNTEAFF. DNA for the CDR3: TGTGCCAGCAGCTTACAGGGGCTCGGGAACACTGAAGCTTTCTTT.

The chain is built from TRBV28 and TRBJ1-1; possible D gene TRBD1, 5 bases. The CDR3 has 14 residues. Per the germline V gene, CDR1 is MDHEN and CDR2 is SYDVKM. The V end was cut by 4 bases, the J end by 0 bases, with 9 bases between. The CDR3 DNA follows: TGTGCCAGCAGTTCCGTGACAGTGAACACTGAAGCTTTCTTT. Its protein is CASSSVTVNTEAFF.

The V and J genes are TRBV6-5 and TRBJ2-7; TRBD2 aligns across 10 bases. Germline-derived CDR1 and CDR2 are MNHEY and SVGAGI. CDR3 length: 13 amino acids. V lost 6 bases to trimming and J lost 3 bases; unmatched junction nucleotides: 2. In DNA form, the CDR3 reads TGTGCCAGCAGCAGACTAGCGGGCTACGAGCAGTACTTC. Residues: CASSRLAGYEQYF.

In DNA, the CDR3 is TGTGCCAGCAGGGGGCGGAGCAATCAGCCCCAGCATTTT. It is translated as CASRGRSNQPQHF. The rearrangement links TRBV28 to TRBJ1-5; perhaps TRBD1 as D (5 bases). The germline V gene encodes CDR1 MDHEN and CDR2 SYDVKM. Trimming cost V 6 bases and J 1 base, with 7 bases left between them. The CDR3 is 13 residues long.

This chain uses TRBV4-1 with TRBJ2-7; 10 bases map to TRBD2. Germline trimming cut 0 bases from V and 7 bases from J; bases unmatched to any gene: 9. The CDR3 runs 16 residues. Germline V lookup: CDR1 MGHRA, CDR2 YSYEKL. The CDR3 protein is CASSQDTLAGAGEQYF. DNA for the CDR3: TGCGCCAGCAGCCAAGATACCCTAGCGGGAGCAGGGGAGCAGTACTTC.

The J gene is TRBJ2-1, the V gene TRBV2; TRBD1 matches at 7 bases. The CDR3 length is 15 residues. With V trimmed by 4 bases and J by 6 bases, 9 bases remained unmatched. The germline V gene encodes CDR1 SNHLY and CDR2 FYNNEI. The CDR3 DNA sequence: TGTGCCAGCAGTGGAACAGGGGCCAAGGGCAATGAGCAGTTCTTC. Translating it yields CASSGTGAKGNEQFF.

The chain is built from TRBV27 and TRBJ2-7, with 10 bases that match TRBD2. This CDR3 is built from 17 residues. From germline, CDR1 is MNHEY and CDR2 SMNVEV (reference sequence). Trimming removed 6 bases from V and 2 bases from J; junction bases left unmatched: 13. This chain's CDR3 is CASRVSVLAGDPYEQYF. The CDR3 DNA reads TGTGCCAGCAGAGTTTCGGTGCTAGCGGGGGACCCCTACGAGCAGTACTTC.